This T cell receptor beta chain was identified during a study of T cell changes during pregnancy in multiple sclerosis. Germline values: CDR1 LNHDA, CDR2 SQIVND (reference sequence). V lost 8 bases and J lost 7, with 18 bases in between. The CDR3 is 14 amino acids. Here immunoSEQ multiplex PCR was the method, and the copy in TCRdb shows in-frame clones only, minus some. The sample holds approximately 88,000 clones, roughly 96% seen once. In its sample, this clone was seen once. The rearrangement links TRBV19 to TRBJ2-1; weak D call: TRBD2 (6 bases). This sequence was found in a female donor with multiple sclerosis, enrolled in a pregnancy study. The sequences come from peripheral blood, collected in the second trimester of pregnancy. The CDR3 DNA reads as TGTGCCAGTGTCGGGACTCCCGATGGAAATGAGCAGTTCTTC. The encoded protein is CASVGTPDGNEQFF.